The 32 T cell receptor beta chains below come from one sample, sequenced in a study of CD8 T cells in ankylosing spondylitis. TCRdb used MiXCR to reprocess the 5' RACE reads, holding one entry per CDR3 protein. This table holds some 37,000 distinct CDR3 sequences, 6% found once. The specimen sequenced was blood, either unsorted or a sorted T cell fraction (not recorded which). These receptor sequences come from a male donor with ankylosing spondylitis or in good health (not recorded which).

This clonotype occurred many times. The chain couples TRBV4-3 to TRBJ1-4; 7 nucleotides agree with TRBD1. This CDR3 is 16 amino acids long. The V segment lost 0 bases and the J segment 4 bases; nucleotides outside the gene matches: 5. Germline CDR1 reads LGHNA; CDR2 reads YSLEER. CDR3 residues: CASSQESPGGNEKLFF. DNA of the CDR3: TGCGCCAGCAGCCAAGAGAGTCCAGGGGGTAATGAAAAACTGTTTTTT.

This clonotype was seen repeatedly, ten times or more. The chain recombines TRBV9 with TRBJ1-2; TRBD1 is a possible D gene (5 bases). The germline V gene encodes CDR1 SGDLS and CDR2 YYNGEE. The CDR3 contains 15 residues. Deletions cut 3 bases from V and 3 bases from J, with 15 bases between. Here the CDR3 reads CASSARGTQDYGYTF. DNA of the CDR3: TGTGCCAGCAGCGCGAGGGGCACCCAGGACTATGGCTACACCTTC.

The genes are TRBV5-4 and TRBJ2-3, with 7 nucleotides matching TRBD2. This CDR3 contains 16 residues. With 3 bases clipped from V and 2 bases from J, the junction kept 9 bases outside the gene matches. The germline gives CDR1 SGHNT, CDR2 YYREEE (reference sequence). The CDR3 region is CASSYVPGLLTDTQYF. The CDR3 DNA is TGTGCCAGCAGCTACGTACCGGGACTACTCACAGATACGCAGTATTTT.

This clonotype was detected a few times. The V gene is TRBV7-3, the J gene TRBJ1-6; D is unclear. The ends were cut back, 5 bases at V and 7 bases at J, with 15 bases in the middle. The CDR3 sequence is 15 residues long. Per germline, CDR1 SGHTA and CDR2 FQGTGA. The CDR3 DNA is TGTGCCAGCAGCCCGGCGCCAGGCGCAAATTCACCCCTCCACTTT. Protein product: CASSPAPGANSPLHF.

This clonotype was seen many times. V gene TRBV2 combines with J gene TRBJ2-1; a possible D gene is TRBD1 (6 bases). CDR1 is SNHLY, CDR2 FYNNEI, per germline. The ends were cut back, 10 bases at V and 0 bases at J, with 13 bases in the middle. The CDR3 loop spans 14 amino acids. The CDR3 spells CATSEDSSYNEQFF. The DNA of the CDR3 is TGTGCCACTTCGGAGGACAGCTCCTACAATGAGCAGTTCTTC.

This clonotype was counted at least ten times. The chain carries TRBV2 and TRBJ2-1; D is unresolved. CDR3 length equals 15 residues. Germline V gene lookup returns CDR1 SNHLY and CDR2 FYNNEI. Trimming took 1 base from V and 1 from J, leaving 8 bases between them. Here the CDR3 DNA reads TGTGCCAGCAGTGAAGACAGTGGATCCTACAATGAGCAGTTCTTC. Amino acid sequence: CASSEDSGSYNEQFF. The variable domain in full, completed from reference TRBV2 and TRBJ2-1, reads EPEVTQTPSHQVTQMGQEVILRCVPISNHLYFYWYRQILGQKVEFLVSFYNNEISEKSEIFDDQFSVERPDGSNFTLKIRSTKLEDSAMYFCASSEDSGSYNEQFFGPGTRLTVL.

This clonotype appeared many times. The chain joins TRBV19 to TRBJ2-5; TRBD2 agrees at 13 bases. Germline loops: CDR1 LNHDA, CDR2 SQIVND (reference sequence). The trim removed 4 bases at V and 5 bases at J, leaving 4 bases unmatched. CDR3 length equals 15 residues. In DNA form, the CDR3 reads TGTGCCAGTAGTACTGGGACTAGCGGGATGGAGACCCAGTACTTC. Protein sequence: CASSTGTSGMETQYF. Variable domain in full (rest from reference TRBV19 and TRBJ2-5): DGGITQSPKYLFRKEGQNVTLSCEQNLNHDAMYWYRQDPGQGLRLIYYSQIVNDFQKGDIAEGYSVSREKKESFPLTVTSAQKNPTAFYLCASSTGTSGMETQYFGPGTRLLVL.

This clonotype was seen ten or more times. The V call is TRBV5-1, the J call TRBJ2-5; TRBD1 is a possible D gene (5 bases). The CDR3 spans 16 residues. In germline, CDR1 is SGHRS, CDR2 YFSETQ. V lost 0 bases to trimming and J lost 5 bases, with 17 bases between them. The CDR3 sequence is CASSLDGQGLGETQYF. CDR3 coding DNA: TGCGCCAGCAGCTTGGACGGCCAGGGCCTTGGGGAGACCCAGTACTTC.

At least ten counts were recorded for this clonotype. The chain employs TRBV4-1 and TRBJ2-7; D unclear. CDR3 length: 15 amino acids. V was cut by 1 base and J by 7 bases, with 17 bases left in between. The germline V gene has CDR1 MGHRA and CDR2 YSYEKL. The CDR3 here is CASSQGATNLLEQYF. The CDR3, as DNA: TGCGCCAGCAGCCAAGGGGCCACTAACCTCCTGGAGCAGTACTTC.

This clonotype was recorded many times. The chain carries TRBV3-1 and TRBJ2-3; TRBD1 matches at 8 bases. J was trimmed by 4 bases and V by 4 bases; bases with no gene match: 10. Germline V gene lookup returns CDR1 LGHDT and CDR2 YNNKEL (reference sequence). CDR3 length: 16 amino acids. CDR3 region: CASSPRPGQVADTQYF. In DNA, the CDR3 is TGTGCCAGCAGCCCCAGGCCGGGACAGGTCGCAGATACGCAGTATTTT.

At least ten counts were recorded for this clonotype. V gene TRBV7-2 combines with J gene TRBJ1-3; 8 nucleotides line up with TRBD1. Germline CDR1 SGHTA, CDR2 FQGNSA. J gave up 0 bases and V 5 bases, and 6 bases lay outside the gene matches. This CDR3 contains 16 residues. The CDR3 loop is CASSATGAFSGNTIYF. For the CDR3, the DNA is TGTGCCAGCAGCGCGACAGGGGCCTTCTCTGGAAACACCATATATTTT.

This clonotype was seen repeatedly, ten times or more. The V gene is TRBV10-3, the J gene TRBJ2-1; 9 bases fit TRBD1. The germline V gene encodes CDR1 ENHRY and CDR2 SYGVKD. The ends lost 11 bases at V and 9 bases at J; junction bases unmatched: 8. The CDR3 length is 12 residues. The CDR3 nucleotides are TGTGCCGCGGGGACAGGGAACACTGAGCAGTTCTTC. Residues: CAAGTGNTEQFF.

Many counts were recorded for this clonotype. CDR3: CASSQDWGSGELFF. The CDR3 DNA is TGTGCCAGCAGCCAAGATTGGGGGTCCGGGGAGCTGTTTTTT. The genes are TRBV14 and TRBJ2-2; perhaps D is TRBD1 or TRBD2 (5 bases each). The germline CDR1 and CDR2 sequences are SGHDN and FVKESK. CDR3 length equals 14 residues. Between the trimmed V and J ends, which lost 0 bases and 6 bases, there was a span of 8 bases.

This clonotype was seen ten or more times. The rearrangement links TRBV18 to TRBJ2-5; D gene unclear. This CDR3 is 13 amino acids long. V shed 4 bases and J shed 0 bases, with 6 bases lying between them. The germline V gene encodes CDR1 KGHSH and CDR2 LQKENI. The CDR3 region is CASSLGNQETQYF. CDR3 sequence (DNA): TGTGCCAGCTCACTGGGTAACCAAGAGACCCAGTACTTC.

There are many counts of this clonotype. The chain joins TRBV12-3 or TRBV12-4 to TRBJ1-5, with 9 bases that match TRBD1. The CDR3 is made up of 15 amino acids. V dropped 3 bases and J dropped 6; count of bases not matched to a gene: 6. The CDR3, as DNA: TGTGCCAGCAGTTTGCGACAGGGGGACTTTCAGCCCCAGCATTTT. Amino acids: CASSLRQGDFQPQHF.

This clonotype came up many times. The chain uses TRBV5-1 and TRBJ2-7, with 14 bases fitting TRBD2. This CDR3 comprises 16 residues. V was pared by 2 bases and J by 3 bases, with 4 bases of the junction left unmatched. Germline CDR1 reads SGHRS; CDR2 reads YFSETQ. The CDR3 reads CASSLGLAGGLYEQYF. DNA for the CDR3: TGCGCCAGCAGCTTAGGACTAGCGGGAGGCCTCTACGAGCAGTACTTC.

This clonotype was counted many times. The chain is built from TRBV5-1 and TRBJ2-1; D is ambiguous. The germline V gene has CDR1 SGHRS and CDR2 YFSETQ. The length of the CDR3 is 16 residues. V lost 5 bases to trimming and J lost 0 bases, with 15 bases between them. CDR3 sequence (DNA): TGCGCCAGCAGGACCTCCCCCGCCAGCTCCTACAATGAGCAGTTCTTC. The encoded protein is CASRTSPASSYNEQFF. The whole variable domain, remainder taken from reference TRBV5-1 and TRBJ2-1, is KAGVTQTPRYLIKTRGQQVTLSCSPISGHRSVSWYQQTPGQGLQFLFEYFSETQRNKGNFPGRFSGRQFSNSRSEMNVSTLELGDSALYLCASRTSPASSYNEQFFGPGTRLTVL.

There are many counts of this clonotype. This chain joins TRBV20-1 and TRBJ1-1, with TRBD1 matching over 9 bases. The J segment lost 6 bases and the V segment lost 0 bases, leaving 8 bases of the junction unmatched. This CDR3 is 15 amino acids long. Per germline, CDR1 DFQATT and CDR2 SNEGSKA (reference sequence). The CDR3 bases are TGCAGTGCTAGAGATCAGGGACAGGGTTGGGCTGAAGCTTTCTTT. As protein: CSARDQGQGWAEAFF.

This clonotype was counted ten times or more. CDR3 residues: CASSALRGRNTEAFF. Written as DNA, the CDR3 is TGTGCCAGCAGTGCACTGAGGGGGCGGAACACTGAAGCTTTCTTT. This chain links TRBV2 with TRBJ1-1; 7 bases align to TRBD1. Germline trimming cut 4 bases from V and 1 base from J; bases unmatched to any gene: 6. This CDR3 comprises 15 residues. The V gene's germline CDR1 is SNHLY and CDR2 FYNNEI.

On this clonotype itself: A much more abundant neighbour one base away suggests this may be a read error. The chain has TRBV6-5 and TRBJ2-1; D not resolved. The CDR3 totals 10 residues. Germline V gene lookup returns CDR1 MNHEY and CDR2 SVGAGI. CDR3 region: CARSYPEQFF. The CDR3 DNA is TGTGCCAGGAGTTACCCTGAGCAGTTCTTC.

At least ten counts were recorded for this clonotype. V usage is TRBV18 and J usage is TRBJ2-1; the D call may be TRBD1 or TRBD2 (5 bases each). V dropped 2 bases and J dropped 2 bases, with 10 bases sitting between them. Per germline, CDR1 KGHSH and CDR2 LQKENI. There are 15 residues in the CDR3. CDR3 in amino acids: CASSPFRDPYNEQFF. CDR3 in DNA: TGTGCCAGCTCACCATTCAGGGACCCCTACAATGAGCAGTTCTTC. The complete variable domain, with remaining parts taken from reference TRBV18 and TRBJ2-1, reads NAGVMQNPRHLVRRRGQEARLRCSPMKGHSHVYWYRQLPEEGLKFMVYLQKENIIDESGMPKERFSAEFPKEGPSILRIQQVVRGDSAAYFCASSPFRDPYNEQFFGPGTRLTVL.

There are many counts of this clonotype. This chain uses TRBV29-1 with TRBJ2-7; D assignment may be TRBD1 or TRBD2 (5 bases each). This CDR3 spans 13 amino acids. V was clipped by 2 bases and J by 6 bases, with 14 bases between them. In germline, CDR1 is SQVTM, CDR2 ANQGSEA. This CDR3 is CSVESSKRGEQYF. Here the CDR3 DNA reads TGCAGCGTTGAAAGTTCCAAGAGGGGCGAGCAGTACTTC.

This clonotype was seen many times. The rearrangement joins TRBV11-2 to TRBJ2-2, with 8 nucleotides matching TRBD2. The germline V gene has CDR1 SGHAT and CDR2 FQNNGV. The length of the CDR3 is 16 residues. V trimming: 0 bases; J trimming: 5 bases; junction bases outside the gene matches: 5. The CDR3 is CASSLDPGGWTGELFF. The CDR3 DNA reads TGTGCCAGCAGCTTAGATCCGGGGGGGTGGACCGGGGAGCTGTTTTTT. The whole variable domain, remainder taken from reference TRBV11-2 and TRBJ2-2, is EAGVAQSPRYKIIEKRQSVAFWCNPISGHATLYWYQQILGQGPKLLIQFQNNGVVDDSQLPKDRFSAERLKGVDSTLKIQPAKLEDSAVYLCASSLDPGGWTGELFFGEGSRLTVL.

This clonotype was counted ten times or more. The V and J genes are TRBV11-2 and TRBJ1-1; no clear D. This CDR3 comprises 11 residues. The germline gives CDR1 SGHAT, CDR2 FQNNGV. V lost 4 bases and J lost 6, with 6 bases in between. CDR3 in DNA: TGTGCCAGCAGCTCCGGACCTGAAGCTTTCTTT. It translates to CASSSGPEAFF.

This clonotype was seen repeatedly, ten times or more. The chain's CDR3 is CASSPGAYNSPLHF. Written as DNA, the CDR3 is TGTGCCAGCAGCCCCGGGGCTTATAATTCACCCCTCCACTTT. The genes are TRBV28 and TRBJ1-6; D may be TRBD1 (5 bases). The CDR3 consists of 14 residues. V lost 6 bases, J lost 4 bases, and 10 bases lay in between. Germline CDR1 reads MDHEN; CDR2 reads SYDVKM.

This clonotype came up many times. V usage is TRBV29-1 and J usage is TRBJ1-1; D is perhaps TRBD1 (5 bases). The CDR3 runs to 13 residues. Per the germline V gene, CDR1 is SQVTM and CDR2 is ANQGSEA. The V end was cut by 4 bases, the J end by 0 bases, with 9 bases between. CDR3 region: CSVGQLMNTEAFF. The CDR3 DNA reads TGCAGCGTTGGACAGCTGATGAACACTGAAGCTTTCTTT.

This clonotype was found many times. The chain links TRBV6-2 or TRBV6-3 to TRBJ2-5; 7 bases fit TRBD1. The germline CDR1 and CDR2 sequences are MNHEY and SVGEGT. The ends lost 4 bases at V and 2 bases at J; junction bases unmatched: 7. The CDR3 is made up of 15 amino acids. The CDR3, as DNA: TGTGCCAGCAGTTTGGGACAGCTCCTACAAGAGACCCAGTACTTC. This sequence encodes CASSLGQLLQETQYF.

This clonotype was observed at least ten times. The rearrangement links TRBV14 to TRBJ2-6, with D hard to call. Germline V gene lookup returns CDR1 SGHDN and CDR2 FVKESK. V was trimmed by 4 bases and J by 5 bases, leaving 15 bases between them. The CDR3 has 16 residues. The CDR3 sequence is CASSRQINGRANVLTF. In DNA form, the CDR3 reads TGTGCCAGCAGCCGACAAATAAATGGAAGGGCCAACGTCCTGACTTTC.

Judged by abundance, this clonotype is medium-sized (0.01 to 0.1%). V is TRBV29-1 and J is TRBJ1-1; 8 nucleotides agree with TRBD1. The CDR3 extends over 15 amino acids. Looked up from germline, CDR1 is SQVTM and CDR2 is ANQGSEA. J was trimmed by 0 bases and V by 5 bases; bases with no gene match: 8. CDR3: CSVTGGWGMNTEAFF. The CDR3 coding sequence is TGCAGCGTTACAGGGGGGTGGGGCATGAACACTGAAGCTTTCTTT.

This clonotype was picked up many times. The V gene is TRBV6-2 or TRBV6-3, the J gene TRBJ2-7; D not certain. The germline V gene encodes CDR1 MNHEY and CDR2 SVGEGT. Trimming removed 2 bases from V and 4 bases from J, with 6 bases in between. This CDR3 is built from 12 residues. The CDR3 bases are TGTGCCAGCAGTTACGAAGGGTACGAGCAGTACTTC. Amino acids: CASSYEGYEQYF.

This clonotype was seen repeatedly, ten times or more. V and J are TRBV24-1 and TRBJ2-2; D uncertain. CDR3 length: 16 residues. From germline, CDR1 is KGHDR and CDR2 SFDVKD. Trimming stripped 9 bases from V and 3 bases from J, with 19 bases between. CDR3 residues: CATSAAENFDTGELFF. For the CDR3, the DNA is TGTGCCACCTCTGCGGCGGAGAACTTTGACACCGGGGAGCTGTTTTTT.

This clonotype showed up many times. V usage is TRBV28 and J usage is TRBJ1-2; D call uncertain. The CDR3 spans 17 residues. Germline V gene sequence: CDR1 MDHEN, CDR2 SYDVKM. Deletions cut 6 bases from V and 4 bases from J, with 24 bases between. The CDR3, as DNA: TGTGCCAGCAGCCTTACCCGACTCGCGTCCCACGTCTATGGCTACACCTTC. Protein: CASSLTRLASHVYGYTF.